The rows below give T cell receptor beta chains drawn from one sample of a study of blood T cell repertoires in COVID-19. The repertoire was sequenced with immunoSEQ multiplex PCR; TCRdb's copy has only in-frame clones and lacks some. The data contain 350,000 to 450,000 clones, 85% of them singletons. The sequencing input was peripheral blood. These TCRs come from a young woman with acute or convalescent COVID-19. CDR3s include the opening cysteine and the closing phenylalanine or tryptophan. D genes are given only for firm matches. Clone size is given for some rows only: seen once, a few or many times, or a class if the clone is expanded.

size	V	D	J	DNA	CDR3
.	TRBV6-2/TRBV6-3	.	TRBJ1-1	TGTGCCAGCAGTTCCCCGGACTTAAGTAACACTGAAGCTTTCTTT	CASSSPDLSNTEAFF
.	TRBV4-2	.	TRBJ1-1	TGTGCCAGCAGCCAAAATCGGAGGGACACTGAAGCTTTCTTT	CASSQNRRDTEAFF
.	TRBV5-1	.	TRBJ2-7	TGCGCCAGCAGCTTGGCGGTCGGACTCAACTACGAGCAGTACTTC	CASSLAVGLNYEQYF
.	TRBV30	TRBD1	TRBJ2-7	TGTGCCTGGACCCTCGAATGGACAGGGGACCACGAGCAGTACTTC	CAWTLEWTGDHEQYF
once	TRBV6-1	.	TRBJ2-7	TGTGCCAGCAGTGATCTCGGAGCCTACGAGCAGTACTTC	CASSDLGAYEQYF
few	TRBV19	.	TRBJ1-1	TGTGCCAGTAAATCCAGCGGGACTGAAGCTTTCTTT	CASKSSGTEAFF
once	TRBV7-3	.	TRBJ1-2	TGTGCCAGCAGCCCCGACGCGGCGGGCGGCTACACCTTC	CASSPDAAGGYTF
.	TRBV27	.	TRBJ2-5	TGTGCCAGCAGTTCCCGGTCGGTCGCGACCCAGTACTTC	CASSSRSVATQYF
.	TRBV12-3/TRBV12-4	.	TRBJ2-1	TGTGCCAGCAGCTCACAGGGATGGAATGAGCAGTTCTTC	CASSSQGWNEQFF
.	TRBV6-2/TRBV6-3	.	TRBJ2-2	TGTGCCAGCAGCCTTCAGGGGACCCACACCGGGGAGCTGTTTTTT	CASSLQGTHTGELFF
.	TRBV7-9	TRBD1	TRBJ1-4	TGTGCCAGCAGCCGGACAGGGACTTTTAATGAAAAACTGTTTTTT	CASSRTGTFNEKLFF
.	TRBV12-5	.	TRBJ1-1	TGTGCTAGTGGAGGGGGCACTGAAGCTTTCTTT	CASGGGTEAFF
once	TRBV6-5	.	TRBJ1-2	TGTGCCAGCAGGGGCGCCTATGGCTACACCTTC	CASRGAYGYTF
.	TRBV11-3	.	TRBJ2-3	TGTGCCAGCAGCTTAGCTCCCAGCGGCCCGCAGTATTTT	CASSLAPSGPQYF
.	TRBV24-1	.	TRBJ2-1	TGTGCCACCAGTGATTCCACAGGGAAAAGAGGGGACAATGAGCAGTTCTTC	CATSDSTGKRGDNEQFF
.	TRBV5-1	TRBD1	TRBJ1-2	TGCGCCAGCAGCTCGGACAGGGGACGCTACACCTTC	CASSSDRGRYTF
.	TRBV2	.	TRBJ1-1	TGTGCCAGCAGTGAGTTGGGGGGAGGGGACACTGAAGCTTTCTTT	CASSELGGGDTEAFF
.	TRBV9	TRBD2	TRBJ2-3	TGTGCCAGCAGCGCAACCCCGGGACTAGCGGGGGGAGATACGCAGTATTTT	CASSATPGLAGGDTQYF
.	TRBV5-1	TRBD2	TRBJ2-3	TGCGCCAGCAGCTCAGTGACTAGCGGGCTACGCACAGATACGCAGTATTTT	CASSSVTSGLRTDTQYF
.	TRBV6-2/TRBV6-3	TRBD1	TRBJ1-2	TGTGCCAGCAGTTACAACGGGGCAGGGGGCAGAGGTGGCTACACCTTC	CASSYNGAGGRGGYTF
.	TRBV19	TRBD1	TRBJ1-6	TGTGCCAGCATGACAGGGGGTAATTCACCCCTCCACTTT	CASMTGGNSPLHF
.	TRBV3-1/TRBV3-2	TRBD1	TRBJ2-7	TGTGCCAGCAGCCTCAGGGGGAAGCCGCCCTACGAGCAGTACTTC	CASSLRGKPPYEQYF
.	TRBV18	.	TRBJ1-2	TGTGCCAGCTCACCCTACTATGGCTACACCTTC	CASSPYYGYTF
.	TRBV19	TRBD1	TRBJ1-1	TGTGCCAGTAGTCAGGACAGGTTCAACACTGAAGCTTTCTTT	CASSQDRFNTEAFF
.	TRBV6-5	.	TRBJ1-1	TGTGCCAGCAGAACAGGGATTGAAGCTTTCTTT	CASRTGIEAFF
once	TRBV7-8	.	TRBJ2-3	TGTGCCAGGCTAGCGCCAGATACGCAGTATTTT	CARLAPDTQYF
.	TRBV18	.	TRBJ2-2	TGTGCCAGCTCACCACCAATCGGGTGGAACACCGGGGAGCTGTTTTTT	CASSPPIGWNTGELFF
.	TRBV6-1	.	TRBJ2-1	TGTGCCAGCAGTGAAGGAGTGTTTTATGAGCAGTTCTTC	CASSEGVFYEQFF
.	TRBV7-9	.	TRBJ1-1	TGTGCCAGCAGCTCAGACAGGTCGGGGACTGAAGCTTTCTTT	CASSSDRSGTEAFF
.	TRBV19	.	TRBJ1-1	TGTGCCAGTAGCGCAGGGGCCTGGGGTGTAGCTTTCTTT	CASSAGAWGVAFF
.	TRBV3-1/TRBV3-2	.	TRBJ1-5	TGTGCCAGCAGCCAATCGGGTTTCAATCAGCCCCAGCATTTT	CASSQSGFNQPQHF
.	TRBV25-1	.	TRBJ2-1	TGTGCCAGCAGTGAACTCCGGGGAGACGACAATGAGCAGTTCTTC	CASSELRGDDNEQFF
.	TRBV30	.	TRBJ1-1	TGTGCCTGGCGAGGGCGGGGTCGGACTGAAGCTTTCTTT	CAWRGRGRTEAFF
once	TRBV19	TRBD1	TRBJ2-7	TGTGCCAGCACGGACAGGGGGCCAGGCGAGCAGTACTTC	CASTDRGPGEQYF
.	TRBV2	.	TRBJ1-1	TGTGCCAGCAGTCCGAGGGGGGGTATGAACACTGAAGCTTTCTTT	CASSPRGGMNTEAFF
.	TRBV10-3	.	TRBJ1-3	TGTGCCATCAGTGAGCCGGGGGGTCGCTCTGGAAACACCATATATTTT	CAISEPGGRSGNTIYF
once	TRBV9	.	TRBJ2-3	TGTGCCAGCAGCGTCGTAGGGAGCACGCAGTATTTT	CASSVVGSTQYF
once	TRBV19	TRBD1	TRBJ1-4	TGTGCCAGTAGTCCCTGGGACAGGGACTTAATTGCAACTAATGAAAAACTGTTTTTT	CASSPWDRDLIATNEKLFF
.	TRBV10-2	TRBD1	TRBJ1-2	TGCGCCAGCAGGTCCGACAGGGGGTCCTCTAACTATGGCTACACCTTC	CASRSDRGSSNYGYTF
.	TRBV30	.	TRBJ1-2	TGTGCCGATAGACAGGAAAACTATGGCTACACCTTC	CADRQENYGYTF
.	TRBV7-8	TRBD1	TRBJ1-3	TGTGCCAGCAGCTACTCGACAGGGGCTAAGGGAAACACCATATATTTT	CASSYSTGAKGNTIYF
once	TRBV5-1	.	TRBJ2-6	TGCGCCAGCAGCTTGAATCAGGTCTCTGGGGCCAACGTCCTGACTTTC	CASSLNQVSGANVLTF
.	TRBV5-4	TRBD1	TRBJ2-7	TGTGCCAGCAGCTTTGACAGGGGGGGCTACGAGCAGTACTTC	CASSFDRGGYEQYF
few	TRBV12-5	TRBD1	TRBJ2-7	TGTGCTAGTGGTTTGGGAGCGGCCGGGACAGTATACGAGCAGTACTTC	CASGLGAAGTVYEQYF
.	TRBV6-6	.	TRBJ1-1	TGTGCCAGCAGTTATCGATCGGACACTGAAGCTTTCTTT	CASSYRSDTEAFF
.	TRBV5-1	TRBD1	TRBJ2-7	TGCGCCAGCAGCTTGGCGTTATGGACAGGGTCCTACGAGCAGTACTTC	CASSLALWTGSYEQYF
few	TRBV19	.	TRBJ1-2	TGTGCCAGTAGTATTAGGAATGGAGGGTATGGCTACACCTTC	CASSIRNGGYGYTF
.	TRBV7-3	TRBD2	TRBJ2-7	TGTGCCAGCAGCTCCAGCCGAGGGAGGGGATCCTACGAGCAGTACTTC	CASSSSRGRGSYEQYF
.	TRBV9	.	TRBJ2-1	TGTGCCAGCAGCGTATACAGGGCGGACAATGAGCAGTTCTTC	CASSVYRADNEQFF
.	TRBV19	.	TRBJ2-7	TGTGCCAGTAGTACCAGGGGTCGGCACGAGCAGTACTTC	CASSTRGRHEQYF
few	TRBV5-1	.	TRBJ1-1	TGCGCCAGCAGCTTGGGTGGGGACTTGGGCACTGAAGCTTTCTTT	CASSLGGDLGTEAFF
.	TRBV5-1	TRBD2	TRBJ2-7	TGCGCCAGCAGCTTTGGACTAGCGGGAGGGGACTACGAGCAGTACTTC	CASSFGLAGGDYEQYF
.	TRBV3-1/TRBV3-2	.	TRBJ1-3	TGTGCCAGCAGCCGCCGCCCCAGGGACACCATATATTTT	CASSRRPRDTIYF
.	TRBV28	.	TRBJ2-7	TGTGCCAGCAGCCCGACGGCGGTAACCTACGAGCAGTACTTC	CASSPTAVTYEQYF
.	TRBV5-1	.	TRBJ2-5	TGCGCCAGCAGCCAATCGACAGGACGACAAGAGACCCAGTACTTC	CASSQSTGRQETQYF